Below, 8 T cell receptor beta chains from the same sample are listed, as sequenced in a study of T cell changes during pregnancy in multiple sclerosis. Assay used: immunoSEQ multiplex PCR; TCRdb lists only in-frame clones, some missing. The sample includes tens of thousands of clones, around 89% of them seen just once. Sequences were derived from CD4+ T cells from peripheral blood mononuclear cells, sampled in the first trimester of pregnancy. Receptor source: a female donor with multiple sclerosis, enrolled in a pregnancy study.

V and J are TRBV9 and TRBJ2-3; D unclear. The CDR3 length is 14 residues. Germline V gene lookup returns CDR1 SGDLS and CDR2 YYNGEE. Trimming cost V 0 bases and J 6 bases, with 11 bases left between them. The CDR3 DNA is TGTGCCAGCAGCGTAGAGACGCAGGCGGATACGCAGTATTTT. Translation gives CASSVETQADTQYF.

This sequence joins TRBV19 and TRBJ1-1, with 8 bases identical to TRBD1. The CDR3 covers 15 residues. With V trimmed by 4 bases and J by 4 bases, 8 bases remained unmatched. Germline loops: CDR1 LNHDA, CDR2 SQIVND (reference sequence). The CDR3 protein is CASSNRGGGTTEAFF. The CDR3 DNA sequence: TGTGCCAGTAGTAACAGGGGGGGCGGAACCACTGAAGCTTTCTTT.

The rearrangement links TRBV5-1 to TRBJ1-1, with 9 bases aligning to TRBD1. V shed 2 bases, J shed 2 bases, and the junction held 7 bases outside the gene matches. The CDR3 spans 16 residues. Germline assignment: CDR1 SGHRS and CDR2 YFSETQ. The CDR3 nucleotides are TGCGCCAGCAGCTTCCCCGGGACAGGGACTAACACTGAAGCTTTCTTT. It is translated as CASSFPGTGTNTEAFF. The whole variable domain, remainder taken from reference TRBV5-1 and TRBJ1-1, is KAGVTQTPRYLIKTRGQQVTLSCSPISGHRSVSWYQQTPGQGLQFLFEYFSETQRNKGNFPGRFSGRQFSNSRSEMNVSTLELGDSALYLCASSFPGTGTNTEAFFGQGTRLTVV.

The chain employs TRBV28 and TRBJ1-2; D is undetermined. V was cut by 3 bases and J by 2 bases, with 16 bases left in between. The CDR3 is made up of 16 amino acids. Germline assignment: CDR1 MDHEN and CDR2 SYDVKM. The CDR3 is CASSFGSWARNYGYTF. CDR3 DNA: TGTGCCAGCAGTTTTGGGTCGTGGGCCCGCAACTATGGCTACACCTTC.

The chain is built from TRBV19 and TRBJ2-3; 11 bases are a match to TRBD2. CDR1 is LNHDA, CDR2 SQIVND, per germline (reference sequence). V shed 4 bases and J 2 bases; nucleotides not matched to a gene: 5. This CDR3 is 16 amino acids long. The CDR3 nucleotides are TGTGCCAGTAGTACCGGGACTAGCGGACCCACAGATACGCAGTATTTT. It yields the protein CASSTGTSGPTDTQYF.

This clone was detected a few times. The rearrangement links TRBV2 to TRBJ1-3, with unresolved D. Deletions cut 5 bases from V and 3 bases from J, with 8 bases between. There are 13 residues in the CDR3. Germline CDR1 reads SNHLY; CDR2 reads FYNNEI. CDR3 protein: CASSKDIGNTIYF. The CDR3 DNA sequence: TGTGCCAGCAGTAAAGACATTGGAAACACCATATATTTT.

J is TRBJ2-3 and V is TRBV4-3; tentative D call: TRBD1 (5 bases). V lost 10 bases and J 3 bases, leaving 14 bases between the germline ends. This CDR3 is 13 amino acids long. CDR1 is LGHNA and CDR2 is YSLEER in the germline V gene. CDR3 region: CATRKQETDTQYF. The CDR3 nucleotides are TGCGCCACCAGAAAACAGGAGACAGATACGCAGTATTTT.

V and J are TRBV2 and TRBJ1-5; TRBD1 is a possible D gene (6 bases). This CDR3 contains 16 residues. With 5 bases removed from V and 0 bases from J, the gap between germline ends came to 14 bases. Germline CDR1 is SNHLY and CDR2 is FYNNEI. The CDR3 loop reads CASSTQGPYSNQPQHF. DNA for the CDR3: TGTGCCAGCAGTACCCAGGGGCCTTATAGCAATCAGCCCCAGCATTTT.